The 3 T cell receptor beta chains given below trace back to one sample, sequenced in a study of radiotherapy plus CTLA-4 blockade in lung cancer. Measured with immunoSEQ multiplex PCR; TCRdb has only the in-frame clones, and not every one. This table has around 110,000 clones, under 90% appearing once. Here the sequenced sample was peripheral blood, taken from a patient treated with radiotherapy plus ipilimumab. The receptors here all came from a human donor with non-small cell lung cancer that progressed on radiotherapy plus ipilimumab. Some clones in this sample may be carry-over from other donors' samples.

The gene calls are TRBV11-2 and TRBJ2-1, with TRBD2 matching 12 bases. Losses at the gene ends were 5 bases for V and 3 bases for J; bases not matched to a gene: 8. There are 17 residues in the CDR3. Per germline, CDR1 SGHAT and CDR2 FQNNGV. CDR3 in amino acids: CASSPKLAGGHYNEQFF. The CDR3 coding sequence is TGTGCCAGCAGCCCGAAACTAGCGGGGGGCCACTACAATGAGCAGTTCTTC.

The chain uses TRBV19 and TRBJ1-2; 7 nucleotides match TRBD1. Germline V gives CDR1 LNHDA, CDR2 SQIVND (reference sequence). V lost 5 bases and J lost 2; bases outside the gene matches: 8. This CDR3 has 15 amino acids. Written as DNA, the CDR3 is TGTGCCAGTAGTGCCTATGGGACAGCGAACTATGGCTACACCTTC. Protein: CASSAYGTANYGYTF.

The chain employs TRBV5-1 and TRBJ2-3; a possible D gene is TRBD1 (5 bases). V gave up 3 bases and J gave up 6 bases, with 11 bases separating them. This CDR3 is 13 amino acids long. CDR1 SGHRS and CDR2 YFSETQ come from the germline V gene. The chain's CDR3 is CASSSQGMDTQYF. The DNA of the CDR3 is TGCGCCAGCAGCTCCCAGGGAATGGATACGCAGTATTTT.